The 5 T cell receptor beta chains below all came from one sample that was sequenced in a study of blood T cell repertoires in COVID-19. Profiling relied on immunoSEQ multiplex PCR, and the TCRdb table lists in-frame clones only, not all of them. The data contain hundreds of thousands of clones, 82% of them singletons. Source material: PBMCs or T cells enriched from blood (not recorded which). The receptors derive from an older woman who had recovered from COVID-19.

The chain recombines TRBV3-1 (or the pseudogene TRBV3-2) with TRBJ2-1; 11 bases line up with TRBD2. The CDR3 runs to 15 residues. Per germline, CDR1 LGHDT and CDR2 YNNKEL (reference sequence). The V gene end was trimmed by 2 bases and the J gene end by 9 bases; junction bases not matched to a gene: 6. The CDR3 DNA reads as TGTGCCAGCAGCCAACAACTAGCGGGAGCCCCTGAGCAGTTCTTC. Its translation is CASSQQLAGAPEQFF.

This chain joins TRBV4-2 and TRBJ1-2, with 10 positions matching TRBD1. This CDR3 comprises 15 residues. V lost 1 base to trimming and J lost 6 bases; unmatched junction nucleotides: 5. Germline V gene data show CDR1 as LGHNA and CDR2 as YNFKEQ. Here the CDR3 reads CASSQGGTGEDGYTF. The DNA of the CDR3 is TGTGCCAGCAGCCAAGGGGGGACAGGGGAAGATGGCTACACCTTC.

The V and J genes are TRBV10-2 and TRBJ2-3; tentative D call: TRBD1 (6 bases). Trimming removed 8 bases at V and 4 bases at J, with 16 bases between. Germline CDR1 reads WSHSY; CDR2 reads SAAADI. The CDR3 sequence is 14 residues long. The CDR3 DNA sequence: TGCGCCAGCTCGGTTGCAGGGGATTCAGATACGCAGTATTTT. This codes for CASSVAGDSDTQYF.

The chain uses TRBV6-5 and TRBJ1-3; no definite D call. The V gene's germline CDR1 is MNHEY and CDR2 SVGAGI. Trimming left V 6 bases short and J 0 bases short, with 12 bases between. The CDR3 is 15 amino acids. The CDR3 DNA reads TGTGCCAGCAGCCAAAGAGCCCTCTCTGGAAACACCATATATTTT. Amino acid sequence: CASSQRALSGNTIYF.

V usage is TRBV3-1 (or the pseudogene TRBV3-2) and J usage is TRBJ2-3, with a possible D match to TRBD2 (6 bases). From germline, CDR1 is LGHDT and CDR2 YNNKEL (reference sequence). Trimming stripped 0 bases from V and 0 bases from J, with 10 bases between. This CDR3 is built from 16 residues. CDR3 in DNA: TGTGCCAGCAGCCAAGATAGCGGTCTTAGCACAGATACGCAGTATTTT. As protein: CASSQDSGLSTDTQYF.